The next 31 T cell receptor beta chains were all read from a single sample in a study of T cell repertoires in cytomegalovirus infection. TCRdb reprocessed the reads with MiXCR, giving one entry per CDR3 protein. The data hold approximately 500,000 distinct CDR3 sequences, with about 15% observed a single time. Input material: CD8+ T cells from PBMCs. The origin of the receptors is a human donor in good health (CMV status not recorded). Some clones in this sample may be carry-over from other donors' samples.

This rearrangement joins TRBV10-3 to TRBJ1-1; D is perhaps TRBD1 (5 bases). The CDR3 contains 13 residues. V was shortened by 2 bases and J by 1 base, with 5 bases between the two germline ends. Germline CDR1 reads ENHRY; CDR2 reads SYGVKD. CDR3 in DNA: TGTGCCATCAGTGAGGGACAGAACACTGAAGCTTTCTTT. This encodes CAISEGQNTEAFF.

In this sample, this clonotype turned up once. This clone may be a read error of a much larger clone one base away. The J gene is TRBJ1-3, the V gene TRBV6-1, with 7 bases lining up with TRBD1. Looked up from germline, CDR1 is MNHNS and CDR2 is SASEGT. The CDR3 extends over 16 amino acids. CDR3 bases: TGTGCCAGCGCCCGGGACAGCACTCCCTCTAGAAACACCATATATTTT. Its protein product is CASARDSTPSRNTIYF.

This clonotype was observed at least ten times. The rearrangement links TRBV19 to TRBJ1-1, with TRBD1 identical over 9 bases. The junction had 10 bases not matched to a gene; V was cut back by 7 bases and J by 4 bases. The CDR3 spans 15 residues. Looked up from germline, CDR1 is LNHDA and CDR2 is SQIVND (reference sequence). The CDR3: CASNRDREGRTEAFF. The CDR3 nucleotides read TGTGCCAGTAATCGGGACAGGGAAGGACGCACTGAAGCTTTCTTT.

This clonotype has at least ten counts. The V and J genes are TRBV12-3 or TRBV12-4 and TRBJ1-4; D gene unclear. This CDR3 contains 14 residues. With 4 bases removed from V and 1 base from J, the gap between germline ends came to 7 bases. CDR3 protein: CASSSDGTNEKLFF. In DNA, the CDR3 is TGTGCCAGCAGTTCCGACGGAACTAATGAAAAACTGTTTTTT.

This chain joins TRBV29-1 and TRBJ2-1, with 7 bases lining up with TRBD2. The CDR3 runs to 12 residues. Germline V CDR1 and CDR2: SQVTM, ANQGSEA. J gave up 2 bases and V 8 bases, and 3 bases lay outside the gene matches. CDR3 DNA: TGCAGCATTGCGGGGGCCTACAATGAGCAGTTCTTC. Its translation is CSIAGAYNEQFF.

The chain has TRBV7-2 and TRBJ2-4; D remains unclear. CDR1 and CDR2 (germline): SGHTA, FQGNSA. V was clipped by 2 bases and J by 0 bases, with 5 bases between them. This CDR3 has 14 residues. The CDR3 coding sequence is TGTGCCAGCAGCTTAACCCTAGCCAAAAACATTCAGTACTTC. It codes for CASSLTLAKNIQYF. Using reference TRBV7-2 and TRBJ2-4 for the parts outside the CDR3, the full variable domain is GAGVSQSPSNKVTEKGKDVELRCDPISGHTALYWYRQSLGQGLEFLIYFQGNSAPDKSGLPSDRFSAERTGGSVSTLTIQRTQQEDSAVYLCASSLTLAKNIQYFGAGTRLSVL.

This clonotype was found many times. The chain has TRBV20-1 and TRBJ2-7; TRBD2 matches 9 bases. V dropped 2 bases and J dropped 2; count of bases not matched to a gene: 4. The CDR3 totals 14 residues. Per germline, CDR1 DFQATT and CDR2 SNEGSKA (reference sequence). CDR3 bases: TGCAGTGCTAGAAGCGGACTAGCGACCTACGAGCAGTACTTC. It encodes CSARSGLATYEQYF.

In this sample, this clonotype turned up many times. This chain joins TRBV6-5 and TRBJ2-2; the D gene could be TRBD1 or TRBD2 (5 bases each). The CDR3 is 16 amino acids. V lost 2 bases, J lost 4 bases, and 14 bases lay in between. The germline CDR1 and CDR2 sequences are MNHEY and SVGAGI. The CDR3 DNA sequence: TGTGCCAGCAGTTACGGTGTAGGGGAGACCACCGGGGAGCTGTTTTTT. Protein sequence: CASSYGVGETTGELFF.

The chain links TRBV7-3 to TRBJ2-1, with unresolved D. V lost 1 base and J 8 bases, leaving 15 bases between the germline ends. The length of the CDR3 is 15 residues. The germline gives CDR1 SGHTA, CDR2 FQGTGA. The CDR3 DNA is TGTGCCAGCAGCTTAATACAAGGTCCTGGGCATGAGCAGTTCTTC. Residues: CASSLIQGPGHEQFF.

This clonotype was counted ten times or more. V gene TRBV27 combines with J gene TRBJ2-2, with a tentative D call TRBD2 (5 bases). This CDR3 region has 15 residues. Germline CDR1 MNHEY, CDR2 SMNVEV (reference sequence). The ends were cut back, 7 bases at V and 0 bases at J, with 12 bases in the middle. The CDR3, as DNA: TGTGCCAGCACCCTAGCAGACGCGAACACCGGGGAGCTGTTTTTT. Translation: CASTLADANTGELFF.

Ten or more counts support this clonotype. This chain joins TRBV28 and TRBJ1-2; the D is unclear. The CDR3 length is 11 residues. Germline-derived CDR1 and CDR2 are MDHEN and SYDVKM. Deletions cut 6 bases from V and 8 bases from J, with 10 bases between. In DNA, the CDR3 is TGTGCCAGCAGCTGGGTTCTCGGCTACACCTTC. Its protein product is CASSWVLGYTF.

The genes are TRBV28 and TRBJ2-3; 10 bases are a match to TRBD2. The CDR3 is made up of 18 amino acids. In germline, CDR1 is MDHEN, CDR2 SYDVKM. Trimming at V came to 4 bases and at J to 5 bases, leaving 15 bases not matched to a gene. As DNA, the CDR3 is TGTGCCAGCAGTTCCTTTTCCCAGCGGGAGGGCCGAAGAGATACGCAGTATTTT. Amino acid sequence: CASSSFSQREGRRDTQYF.

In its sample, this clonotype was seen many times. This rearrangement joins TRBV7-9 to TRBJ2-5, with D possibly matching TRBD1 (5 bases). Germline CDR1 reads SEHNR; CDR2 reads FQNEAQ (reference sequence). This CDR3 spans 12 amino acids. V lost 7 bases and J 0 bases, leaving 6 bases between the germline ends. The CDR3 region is CASKDNQETQYF. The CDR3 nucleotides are TGTGCCAGCAAGGACAACCAAGAGACCCAGTACTTC.

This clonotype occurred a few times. The DNA of the CDR3 is TGCAGTGCTAGACCGTTCTCTGGAAACACCATATATTTT. It yields the protein CSARPFSGNTIYF. The chain links TRBV20-1 to TRBJ1-3, with D hard to call. This CDR3 is 13 amino acids long. The germline gives CDR1 DFQATT, CDR2 SNEGSKA (reference sequence). V gave up 2 bases and J gave up 0 bases, with 5 bases separating them.

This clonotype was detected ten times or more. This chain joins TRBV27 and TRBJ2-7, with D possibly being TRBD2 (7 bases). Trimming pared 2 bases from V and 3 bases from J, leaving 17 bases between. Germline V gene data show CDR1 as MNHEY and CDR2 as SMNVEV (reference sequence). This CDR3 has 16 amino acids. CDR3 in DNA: TGTGCCAGCAGTTTAAGATGGCGGGGGCCTCACTACGAGCAGTACTTC. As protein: CASSLRWRGPHYEQYF.

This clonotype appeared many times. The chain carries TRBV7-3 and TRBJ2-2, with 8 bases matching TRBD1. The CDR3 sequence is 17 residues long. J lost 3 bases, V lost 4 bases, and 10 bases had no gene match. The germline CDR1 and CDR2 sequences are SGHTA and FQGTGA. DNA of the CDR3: TGTGCCAGCAGCTCCGGACAGGGAGGTCTTTACACCGGGGAGCTGTTTTTT. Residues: CASSSGQGGLYTGELFF. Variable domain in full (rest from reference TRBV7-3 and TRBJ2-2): GAGVSQTPSNKVTEKGKYVELRCDPISGHTALYWYRQSLGQGPEFLIYFQGTGAADDSGLPNDRFFAVRPEGSVSTLKIQRTERGDSAVYLCASSSGQGGLYTGELFFGEGSRLTVL.

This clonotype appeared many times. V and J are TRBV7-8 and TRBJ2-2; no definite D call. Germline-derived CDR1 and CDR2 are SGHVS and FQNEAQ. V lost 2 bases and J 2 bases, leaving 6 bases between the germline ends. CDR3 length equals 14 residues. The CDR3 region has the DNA TGTGCCAGCAGCTTAAACTTTAACACCGGGGAGCTGTTTTTT. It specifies CASSLNFNTGELFF. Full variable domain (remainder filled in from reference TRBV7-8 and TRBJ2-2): GAGVSQSPRYKVAKRGQDVALRCDPISGHVSLFWYQQALGQGPEFLTYFQNEAQLDKSGLPSDRFFAERPEGSVSTLKIQRTQQEDSAVYLCASSLNFNTGELFFGEGSRLTVL.

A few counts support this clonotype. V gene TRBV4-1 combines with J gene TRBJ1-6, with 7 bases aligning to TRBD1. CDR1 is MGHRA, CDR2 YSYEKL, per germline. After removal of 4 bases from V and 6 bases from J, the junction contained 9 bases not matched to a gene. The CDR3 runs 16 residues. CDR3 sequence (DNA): TGCGCCAGCAGCCTCATATATCGACAGGGTAATTCACCCCTCCACTTT. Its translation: CASSLIYRQGNSPLHF.

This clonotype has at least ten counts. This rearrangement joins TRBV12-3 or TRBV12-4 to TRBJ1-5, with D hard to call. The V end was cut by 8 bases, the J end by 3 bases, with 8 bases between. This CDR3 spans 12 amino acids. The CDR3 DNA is TGTGCCAGCGGTGAGAACAATCAGCCCCAGCATTTT. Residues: CASGENNQPQHF.

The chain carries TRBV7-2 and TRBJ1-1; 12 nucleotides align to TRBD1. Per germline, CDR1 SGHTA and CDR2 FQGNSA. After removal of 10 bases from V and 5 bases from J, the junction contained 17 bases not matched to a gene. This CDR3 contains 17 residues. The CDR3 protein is CAISFRDRGPKETEAFF. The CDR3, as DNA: TGTGCCATAAGCTTCCGGGACAGGGGGCCTAAGGAAACTGAAGCTTTCTTT.

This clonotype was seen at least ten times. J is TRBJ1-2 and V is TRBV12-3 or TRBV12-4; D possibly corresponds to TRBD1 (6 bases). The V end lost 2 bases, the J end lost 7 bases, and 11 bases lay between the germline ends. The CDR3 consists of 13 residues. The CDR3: CASSLYRDGGYTF. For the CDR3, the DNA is TGTGCCAGCAGTTTATACAGGGACGGTGGCTACACCTTC.

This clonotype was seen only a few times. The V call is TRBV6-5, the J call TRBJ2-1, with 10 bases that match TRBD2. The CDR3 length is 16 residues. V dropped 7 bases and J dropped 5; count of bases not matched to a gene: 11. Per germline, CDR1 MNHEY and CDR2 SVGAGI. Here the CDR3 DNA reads TGTGCCAGCAACTTACGAGCGGGAGGGATCAACAATGAGCAGTTCTTC. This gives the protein CASNLRAGGINNEQFF.

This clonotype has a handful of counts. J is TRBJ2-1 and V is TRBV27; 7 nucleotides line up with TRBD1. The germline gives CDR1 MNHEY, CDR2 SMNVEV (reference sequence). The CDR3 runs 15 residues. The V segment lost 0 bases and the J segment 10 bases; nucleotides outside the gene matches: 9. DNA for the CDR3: TGTGCCAGCAGTTTATCGGTGACAGGGACGAGAGAGCAGTTCTTC. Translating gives CASSLSVTGTREQFF.

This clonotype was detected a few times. Here the CDR3 reads CASSLSGRAVGDTQYF. CDR3 nucleotide sequence: TGTGCCAGCAGCTTGAGCGGGAGGGCCGTGGGGGATACGCAGTATTTT. The chain couples TRBV7-9 to TRBJ2-3; 10 nucleotides align to TRBD2. Looked up from germline, CDR1 is SEHNR and CDR2 is FQNEAQ (reference sequence). The trim removed 3 bases at V and 6 bases at J, leaving 9 bases unmatched. This CDR3 is 16 amino acids long.

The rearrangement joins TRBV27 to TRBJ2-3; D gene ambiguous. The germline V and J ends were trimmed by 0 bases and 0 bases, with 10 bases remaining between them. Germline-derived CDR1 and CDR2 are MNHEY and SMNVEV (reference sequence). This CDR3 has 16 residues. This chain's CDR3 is CASSLSYGVSTDTQYF. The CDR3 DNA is TGTGCCAGCAGTTTATCGTACGGAGTTAGCACAGATACGCAGTATTTT.

In DNA form, the CDR3 reads TGTGCCAGCAGTTTCCCCCGGGCAGGGGACACTGAAGCTTTCTTT. Its translation: CASSFPRAGDTEAFF. The chain recombines TRBV12-3 or TRBV12-4 with TRBJ1-1; maybe TRBD1 (6 bases). This CDR3 contains 15 residues. V lost 3 bases to trimming and J lost 3 bases, with 14 bases between them.

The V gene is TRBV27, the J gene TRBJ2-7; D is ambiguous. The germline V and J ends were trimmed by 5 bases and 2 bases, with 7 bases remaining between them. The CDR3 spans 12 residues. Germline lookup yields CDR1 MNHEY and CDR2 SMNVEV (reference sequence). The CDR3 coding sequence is TGTGCCAGCAGTACAGAGCCCTACGAGCAGTACTTC. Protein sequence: CASSTEPYEQYF.

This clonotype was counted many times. The CDR3 loop reads CASSSRDYQDVGEQFF. CDR3 nucleotide sequence: TGTGCCAGCAGCTCTCGGGACTACCAGGATGTCGGTGAGCAGTTCTTC. The chain joins TRBV7-3 to TRBJ2-1, with 7 positions matching TRBD2. CDR3 length: 16 amino acids. Germline V gene data show CDR1 as SGHTA and CDR2 as FQGTGA. V shed 4 bases and J 9 bases; nucleotides not matched to a gene: 15.

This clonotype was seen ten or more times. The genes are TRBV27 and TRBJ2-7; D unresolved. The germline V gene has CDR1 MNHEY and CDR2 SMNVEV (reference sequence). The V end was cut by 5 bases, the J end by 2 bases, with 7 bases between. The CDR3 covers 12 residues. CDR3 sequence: CASSDTTYEQYF. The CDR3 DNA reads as TGTGCCAGCAGTGACACCACCTACGAGCAGTACTTC.

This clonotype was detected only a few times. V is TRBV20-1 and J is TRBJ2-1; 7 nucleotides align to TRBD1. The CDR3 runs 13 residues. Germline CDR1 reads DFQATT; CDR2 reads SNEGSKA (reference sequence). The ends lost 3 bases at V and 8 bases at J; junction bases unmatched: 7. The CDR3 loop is CSASPTGSDEQFF. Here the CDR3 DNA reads TGCAGTGCTAGCCCGACAGGGAGCGATGAGCAGTTCTTC.

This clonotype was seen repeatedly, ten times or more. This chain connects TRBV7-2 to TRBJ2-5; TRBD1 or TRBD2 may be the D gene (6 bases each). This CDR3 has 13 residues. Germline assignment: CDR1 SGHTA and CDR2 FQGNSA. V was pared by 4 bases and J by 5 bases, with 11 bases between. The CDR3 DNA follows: TGTGCCAGCAGCTCCCGGGGGCGGGAGACCCAGTACTTC. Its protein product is CASSSRGRETQYF. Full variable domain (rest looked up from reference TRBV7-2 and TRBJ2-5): GAGVSQSPSNKVTEKGKDVELRCDPISGHTALYWYRQSLGQGLEFLIYFQGNSAPDKSGLPSDRFSAERTGGSVSTLTIQRTQQEDSAVYLCASSSRGRETQYFGPGTRLLVL.